This TCR beta chain emerged from a study of identical twins. Study-level results: Model-predicted out-of-frame TCR alpha sharing fell below observed values in monozygotic twins. Abundant cord blood beta clonotypes carried fewer insertions; memory repertoires showed none.

Donors uniformly comprised healthy Caucasians. Via MiXCR, TCRdb re-called the 5' RACE reads, giving one row per CDR3 protein. The sample holds a few hundred thousand distinct CDR3 sequences; around 18% are singletons and the top ten take 12%. For this clonotype: Its antigen remains unidentified.

The CDR3 runs to 15 residues. CDR1 is PRHDT and CDR2 is FYEKMQ in the germline V gene (reference sequence). After removal of 5 bases from V and 5 bases from J, the junction contained 7 bases not matched to a gene. Material: naive T cells sorted from blood. The origin of this receptor is a man aged 50 or older in good health. The chain is built from TRBV13 and TRBJ2-5, with 11 bases that match TRBD2. This CDR3 reads CASSRLAGFPETQYF. The CDR3 DNA reads as TGTGCCAGCAGCCGACTAGCGGGATTTCCGGAGACCCAGTACTTC.